This T cell receptor beta chain was retrieved from a study of blood T cell repertoires in COVID-19 (dated by TCRdb to the early 2020s). Regarding the study in general: Samples covering the acute and convalescent phases of COVID-19 were provided by collaborators in the United States, Italy and Spain. The prospective study material was composed of cDNA or gDNA derived from T cells, B-cell-depleted T cells, or PBMCs. The dataset comprised deeply sampled blood TCRbeta repertoires from subjects exposed to, actively infected with, or recovered from COVID-19. The repertoires were released in a freely available public database intended as a resource for research on the immune response to SARS-CoV-2. The samples were drawn from the first 160 participants of the ongoing ImmuneRACE study and from some 1,300 subjects provided by 6 global collaborators. Sample metadata almost always included a de-identified subject ID, COVID-19 status, age in years and sex. Where available, HLA class I and class II types were obtained from metadata supplied by the sample provider rather than from assay-based typing.

The CDR3 goes from the cysteine to the phenylalanine over 12 residues. Only the CDR3 DNA stays, 36 bases, in frame from base 1. For CDR1 and CDR2, the germline V gene (reference sequence) lists MNHNY and SVGAGI. V is cut by 3 bases and J by 6 bases, and the space between the germline ends is 6 bases. Collaborating institutions collected whole blood in K2EDTA tubes following their own protocols. For TCRbeta analysis, collaborator samples were shipped as frozen whole blood, as isolated PBMCs, or as DNA extracted from either sample type. In regard to this clone: Its antigen remains undetermined. Base quality data are lacking; no much larger clone is found one base away.

The study at large found these results: The quantity of clinical and demographic metadata differed by source and by participant and was supplied without curation.

The immunoSEQ Assay, a bias-controlled multiplex PCR, was used to amplify TCRbeta CDR3 regions from genomic DNA. On the authors' methods: The number of nucleated cells in each sample was estimated by amplification of reference gene primers within the assay. Sequence reads were collapsed and filtered to measure the absolute abundance of every unique TCRbeta CDR3 rearrangement. Productive Simpson clonality was computed per sample as the square root of Simpson's diversity index over productive rearrangements. This is the immuneACCESS table as TCRdb keeps it, with only in-frame sequences that have V and J called. A part of the clones is gone; compared with another copy, unresolved V genes explain less than half, and the rest is unexplained. V, J and clone size were drawn from that table, and D and trimming were deduced from the DNA. The sample profile shows fewer than 45,000 clones; 87% of them were found once. Together, the top ten hold 10% of the sample.

The sequence is built from TRBV6-6 and TRBJ1-3, with the D gene uncertain. This receptor was obtained from an elderly man with active COVID-19. Specimen: peripheral blood. The CDR3: CASSYQENTIYF. The DNA reads TGTGCCAGCAGTTATCAGGAAAACACCATATATTTT.